The clone carrying this TCR beta chain was counted between two and nine times. As yet, its antigen is unknown. This specimen belongs to a study of CD8+ T cells in alopecia areata. Study overall: Dosing with tofacitinib proceeded for 6 to 18 months, followed by 6 months off drug. Findings of the study overall: The study found that many expanded lesional clones persisted in scalp and blood during tofacitinib.

Treatment: oral pan-JAK inhibitor, 5-10 mg twice daily. Lesional scalp punch biopsies and peripheral blood were collected from alopecia areata patients. Extraction and reverse transcription of RNA yielded cDNA as the sequencing template. TCRdb's table, derived via immunoSEQ multiplex PCR, lists solely in-frame clones and lacks some. The repertoire holds about 210,000 clones, with around two fifths as singletons. V was pared by 6 bases and J by 2 bases, with 13 bases between. CDR3 length: 13 amino acids. From germline, CDR1 is GTSNPN and CDR2 SVGIG (reference sequence). The rearrangement links TRBV30 to TRBJ1-1, with D unclear. The starting material was CD4+ T cells sorted from blood, obtained at week 34, from a patient treated with tofacitinib. This clonotype originated in a human donor with alopecia areata. The CDR3 sequence is CACAVQLNTEAFF. Here the CDR3 DNA reads TGTGCCTGCGCAGTCCAGCTTAACACTGAAGCTTTCTTT.